Listed below are T cell receptor beta chains from one sample, sequenced in a study of blood T cells in healthy people across ages. TCRdb independently ran MiXCR on the 5' RACE reads; one entry per CDR3 protein. The sample consists of around 850,000 distinct CDR3 sequences, around 34% of them appearing once. Sequences were obtained from blood. Receptor source: a man aged 18 to 29 in good health. Both conserved end residues are part of each CDR3. A D gene is named only where the DNA matches it firmly. The size field is filled for only some rows; it gives once, few, many or a size class.

v_call	j_call	d_call	clone_size	cdr3_nt	cdr3_aa
TRBV6-6	TRBJ1-5	TRBD1	few	TGTGCCAGCAGTACCGGGACAGGATCATCGCCCCAGCATTTT	CASSTGTGSSPQHF
TRBV7-2	TRBJ2-3	TRBD2	few	TGTGCCAGCAGCTTAGCCAGCGGGGGGCTCACAGATACGCAGTATTTT	CASSLASGGLTDTQYF
TRBV12-3/TRBV12-4	TRBJ2-1	TRBD2	few	TGTGCCAGCAGTTTTAGCGGGGGTCGAGCCACTAGCTCCTACAATGAGCAGTTCTTC	CASSFSGGRATSSYNEQFF
TRBV29-1	TRBJ1-1	NA	NA	TGCAGCGTTGACGAGGTCATGAACACTGAAGCTTTCTTT	CSVDEVMNTEAFF
TRBV27	TRBJ1-2	NA	NA	TGTGCCAGCAGTTTATCTCTGGGAGGGCCCAGGAACTATGGCTACACCTTC	CASSLSLGGPRNYGYTF
TRBV10-3	TRBJ1-3	NA	NA	TGTGCCATCAGTGAGTCGAGCTCTGGAAACACCATATATTTT	CAISESSSGNTIYF
TRBV12-3/TRBV12-4	TRBJ1-4	NA	few	TGTGCCAGCAGTTTAGTGTCGACGGCGCTCAATGAAAAACTGTTTTTT	CASSLVSTALNEKLFF
TRBV30	TRBJ2-3	NA	NA	TGTGCCTGGACCGGCAGTGGGGATACGCAGTATTTT	CAWTGSGDTQYF
TRBV6-6	TRBJ2-7	TRBD2	NA	TGTGCCAGCCGACAATATGCGGGGGGCTCCTACGAGCAGTACTTC	CASRQYAGGSYEQYF
TRBV7-3	TRBJ2-6	NA	NA	TGTGCCAGCAGCCCCCAGTCTACCGGGGCCAACGTCCTGACTTTC	CASSPQSTGANVLTF
TRBV7-3	TRBJ1-1	NA	NA	TGTGCCAGCAGCCCCCAGGACAGTTACGAAGCTTTCTTT	CASSPQDSYEAFF
TRBV9	TRBJ1-6	TRBD1	NA	TGTGCCAGCAGCGGGGGACAGGGGAGTTTTTCGCCCCTCCACTTT	CASSGGQGSFSPLHF
TRBV9	TRBJ1-2	NA	NA	TGTGCCAGCAGCGTAGCAGGGGCGAATGGCTACACCTTC	CASSVAGANGYTF
TRBV18	TRBJ1-1	NA	NA	TGTGCCAGCTCCCGGGACATCCAGAACGCTGAAGCTTTCTTT	CASSRDIQNAEAFF
TRBV6-5	TRBJ2-1	NA	few	TGTGCCAGCAGACTAACCGTATCCCTTGAGCAGTTCTTC	CASRLTVSLEQFF
TRBV20-1	TRBJ2-3	TRBD2	many	TGCAGTGCTAGAGAAACTAGCGGGGGCACAGATACGCAGTATTTT	CSARETSGGTDTQYF
TRBV15	TRBJ1-1	NA	few	TGTGCCACCAGCAGAGTGTTGACGAACACTGAAGCTTTCTTT	CATSRVLTNTEAFF